Listed here are 9 T cell receptor beta chains from one sample, sequenced in a study of shared clonotypes between healthy human individuals. TCRdb's table, derived via immunoSEQ multiplex PCR, lists solely in-frame clones and lacks some. The sample has about 380,000 clones; 96% are singletons. Material for sequencing was memory CD8+ T cells sorted from blood. Subset denoted: CD45RO+ cells pooled with CCR7-negative TemRA cells. The receptors stem from a man in his thirties or forties in good health.

This chain uses TRBV25-1 with TRBJ2-2, with TRBD2 as a possible D gene (6 bases). This CDR3 contains 18 residues. The V and J ends lost 2 bases and 0 bases respectively, with 16 bases between them. From germline, CDR1 is MGHDK and CDR2 SYGVNS. The CDR3 sequence is CASSEGGGLTPNTGELFF. In nucleotides, the CDR3 is TGTGCCAGCAGTGAAGGGGGAGGCCTTACCCCGAACACCGGGGAGCTGTTTTTT.

This clone was counted once. This chain links TRBV27 with TRBJ2-2; D remains unclear. Germline-derived CDR1 and CDR2 are MNHEY and SMNVEV (reference sequence). The CDR3 contains 13 residues. V lost 8 bases, J lost 5 bases, and 12 bases lay in between. The CDR3 DNA reads as TGTGCCAGCCACCCATGGGGAACCGGGGAGCTGTTTTTT. This sequence encodes CASHPWGTGELFF.

The gene calls are TRBV7-6 and TRBJ2-7; 7 bases fit TRBD2. In germline, CDR1 is SGHVS, CDR2 FNYEAQ. The CDR3 is made up of 17 amino acids. Trimming removed 0 bases from V and 0 bases from J; junction bases left unmatched: 8. The CDR3 is CASSLASRGESSYEQYF. The CDR3, as DNA: TGTGCCAGCAGCTTAGCCTCCCGGGGGGAAAGCTCCTACGAGCAGTACTTC.

This chain uses TRBV5-4 with TRBJ1-2, with unresolved D. Germline V gene lookup returns CDR1 SGHNT and CDR2 YYREEE (reference sequence). The CDR3 has 12 residues. V was clipped by 0 bases and J by 5 bases, with 5 bases between them. The CDR3 reads CASSLGPYGYTF. The CDR3 DNA sequence: TGTGCCAGCAGCTTGGGGCCGTATGGCTACACCTTC.

This chain links TRBV6-1 with TRBJ2-2; D is undetermined. V shed 3 bases and J shed 6 bases, with 2 bases lying between them. The CDR3 is 11 residues long. In germline, CDR1 is MNHNS, CDR2 SASEGT. CDR3 region: CASSDAGELFF. DNA for the CDR3: TGTGCCAGCAGTGACGCCGGGGAGCTGTTTTTT.

This clone was recorded once. The chain employs TRBV6-1 and TRBJ2-4; D tentatively reads TRBD1 or TRBD2 (5 bases each). Germline CDR1 is MNHNS and CDR2 is SASEGT. The CDR3 totals 17 residues. V shed 4 bases and J shed 0 bases, with 16 bases lying between them. CDR3 nucleotides: TGTGCCAGCAGTGCAGGGACGGCATTCCTAGCCAAAAACATTCAGTACTTC. Residues: CASSAGTAFLAKNIQYF.

This clone came up a few times. This chain joins TRBV29-1 and TRBJ2-1; D gene unclear. Germline V gene data show CDR1 as SQVTM and CDR2 as ANQGSEA. Trimming shortened V by 5 bases and J by 9 bases, and 2 bases separated the two germline ends. The CDR3 covers 8 residues. The CDR3 protein is CSVSEQFF. The CDR3 DNA sequence: TGCAGCGTTAGTGAGCAGTTCTTC.

Remarks on this clone: This same CDR3 is encoded by further DNA sequences in the sample. This chain uses TRBV7-9 with TRBJ2-3; D is ambiguous. The CDR3 is 13 residues long. Germline V gene lookup returns CDR1 SEHNR and CDR2 FQNEAQ (reference sequence). Trimming left V 1 base short and J 1 base short, with 3 bases between. CDR3 in DNA: TGTGCCAGCAGCTTAGTGGGCACAGATACGCAGTATTTT. Encoded protein: CASSLVGTDTQYF. The whole variable domain, remainder taken from reference TRBV7-9 and TRBJ2-3, is DTGVSQNPRHKITKRGQNVTFRCDPISEHNRLYWYRQTLGQGPEFLTYFQNEAQLEKSRLLSDRFSAERPKGSFSTLEIQRTEQGDSAMYLCASSLVGTDTQYFGPGTRLTVL.

The rearrangement uses TRBV5-5 and TRBJ2-2; D might be TRBD1 or TRBD2, each matching 5 bases. Germline V gene data show CDR1 as SGHKS and CDR2 as YYEKEE (reference sequence). V lost 2 bases to trimming and J lost 7 bases, with 15 bases between them. This CDR3 region has 15 residues. DNA for the CDR3: TGTGCCAGCAGCTTACGGACACTGAGGGTCGGGGAGCTGTTTTTT. Its translation: CASSLRTLRVGELFF.